The T cell receptor (beta chain) described here comes from a study of T-cell reconstitution after alpha-beta-depleted transplantation in children. Overall study results and limits: Once a year had passed after transplant, T-cell counts and diversity came mostly from newly produced T cells. Reportedly, alpha-beta T cells present about two months post-transplant originated from several hundred expanded clones of graft origin. The high TCRbeta diversity at day 60 in some patients came from surviving recipient T cells and thymic progenitors.

This clonotype came up many times. Its antigen is unidentified. In germline, CDR1 is SGHTA, CDR2 FQGTGA. With 5 bases removed from V and 5 bases from J, the gap between germline ends came to 19 bases. This CDR3 is 15 amino acids long. For TCRbeta, the library was prepared with unique molecular identifiers. TCRdb processed the PCR reads anew with MiXCR; each CDR3 protein has one entry. This sample has tens of thousands of distinct CDR3 sequences, with roughly 4.5% found just once. Sequenced material: PBMCs, mostly from graft donor cells, taken 180 days after TCRalphabeta/CD19-depleted stem cell transplant. The origin of this receptor is a boy in the first two years of life who had a stem cell transplant for acute myeloid leukemia, so the T cells may come from the graft donor. The chain combines TRBV7-3 with TRBJ2-7; D remains unclear. CDR3 coding DNA: TGTGCCAGCAGCCCCACCGGCCGCCGGGTGGACGAGCAGTACTTC. It specifies CASSPTGRRVDEQYF. Filled out from reference TRBV7-3 and TRBJ2-7, the complete variable domain reads GAGVSQTPSNKVTEKGKYVELRCDPISGHTALYWYRQSLGQGPEFLIYFQGTGAADDSGLPNDRFFAVRPEGSVSTLKIQRTERGDSAVYLCASSPTGRRVDEQYFGPGTRLTVT.